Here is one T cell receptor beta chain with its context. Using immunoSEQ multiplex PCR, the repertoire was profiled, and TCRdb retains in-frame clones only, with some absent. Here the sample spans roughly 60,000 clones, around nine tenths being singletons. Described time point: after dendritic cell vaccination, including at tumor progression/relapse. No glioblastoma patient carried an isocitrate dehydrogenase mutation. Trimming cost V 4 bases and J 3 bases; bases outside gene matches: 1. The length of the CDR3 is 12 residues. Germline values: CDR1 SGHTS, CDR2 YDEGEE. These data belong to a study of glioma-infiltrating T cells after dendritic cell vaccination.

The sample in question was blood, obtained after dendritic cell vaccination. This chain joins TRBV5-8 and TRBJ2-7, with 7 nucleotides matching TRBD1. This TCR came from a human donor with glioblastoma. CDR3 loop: CASSRDSYEQYF. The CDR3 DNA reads TGTGCCAGCAGCCGGGACAGCTACGAGCAGTACTTC.